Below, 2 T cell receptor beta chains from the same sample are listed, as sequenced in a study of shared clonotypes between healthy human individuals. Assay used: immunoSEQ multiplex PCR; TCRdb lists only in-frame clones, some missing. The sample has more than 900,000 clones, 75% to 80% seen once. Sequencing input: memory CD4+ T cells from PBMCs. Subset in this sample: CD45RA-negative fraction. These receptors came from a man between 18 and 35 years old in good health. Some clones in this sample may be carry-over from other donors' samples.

The CDR3: CASTQGYGYTF. CDR3 sequence (DNA): TGTGCCAGCACCCAAGGCTATGGCTACACCTTC. J is TRBJ1-2 and V is TRBV28, with D unclear. Trimming took off 7 bases at V and 4 bases at J, with 7 bases between the two ends. Germline loops: CDR1 MDHEN, CDR2 SYDVKM. This CDR3 contains 11 residues.

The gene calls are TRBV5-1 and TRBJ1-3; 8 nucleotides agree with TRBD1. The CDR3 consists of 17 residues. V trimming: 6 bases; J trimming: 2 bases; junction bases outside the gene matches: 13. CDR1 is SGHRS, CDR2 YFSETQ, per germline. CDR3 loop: CASNPGTGSVAGNTIYF. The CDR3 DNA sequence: TGCGCCAGCAATCCCGGGACAGGTTCCGTGGCTGGAAACACCATATATTTT.